The clone carrying this T cell receptor (beta chain) was seen ten or more times. Its antigen is currently unknown. V gave up 0 bases and J gave up 1 base, with 9 bases separating them. The CDR3 consists of 15 residues. Germline assignment: CDR1 DFQATT and CDR2 SNEGSKA (reference sequence). Amplified regions were TCR beta CDR3 sequences from RNA transcripts. A set of HTBI primers served as the primers for a first-round RT-PCR of the TCR CDR3. Via MiXCR, TCRdb re-called the multiplex PCR reads, giving one row per CDR3 protein. The table records about 600,000 distinct CDR3 sequences, 13% to 15% of them present only once. The sample is drawn from a study of T cells in Graves' hyperthyroidism and ophthalmopathy. General study results and limits: Blood also held most thyroid clonotypes expanded beyond 0.001.

Diagnosis rested on symptoms, serum thyroxine and TRAb, thyroid ultrasound, and orbital computed tomography. The sequence was obtained from a woman aged 18-29 years with Graves' ophthalmopathy. The sequenced sample was blood. The J gene is TRBJ2-2, the V gene TRBV20-1, with a tentative D call TRBD1 (5 bases). The chain's CDR3 is CSARDPTVNTGELFF. The CDR3 coding sequence is TGCAGTGCTAGAGATCCGACAGTGAACACCGGGGAGCTGTTTTTT.